Below are 32 T cell receptor beta chains sequenced from a single sample in a study of T-cell reconstitution after alpha-beta-depleted transplantation in children. Preparation of the TCRbeta library involved a method that used unique molecular identifiers. TCRdb re-analysed the PCR reads in MiXCR, keeping a single row per CDR3 protein. The profile covers hundreds of thousands of distinct CDR3 sequences, with about 26% appearing a single time and around 2.5% taken by the ten largest. The sequenced sample was PBMCs, obtained before TCRalphabeta/CD19-depleted stem cell transplant. Receptors originate from a girl aged 2 to 9 with Fanconi anemia, due to receive a stem cell transplant.

This chain links TRBV29-1 with TRBJ2-7; D ambiguous. Trimming removed 4 bases at V and 4 bases at J, with 20 bases between. This CDR3 spans 15 amino acids. CDR1 and CDR2 from the germline V gene are SQVTM and ANQGSEA. The CDR3 DNA is TGCAGCGTTGGTGAAGTTACCCGACCCTTATACGAGCAGTACTTC. Protein product: CSVGEVTRPLYEQYF.

The V and J genes are TRBV30 and TRBJ2-1, with TRBD1 identical over 9 bases. Germline CDR1 reads GTSNPN; CDR2 reads SVGIG (reference sequence). CDR3 length: 14 amino acids. The V segment lost 8 bases and the J segment 7 bases; nucleotides outside the gene matches: 12. CDR3 sequence: CAGNYRGRRNEQFF. Here the CDR3 DNA reads TGTGCCGGAAATTACAGGGGGCGGAGGAATGAGCAGTTCTTC.

The rearrangement uses TRBV12-3 or TRBV12-4 and TRBJ1-1, with unresolved D. The CDR3 runs to 15 residues. V lost 3 bases and J lost 1, with 12 bases in between. The CDR3 DNA reads TGTGCCAGCAGTTTGGTGGAAGACCCGAACACTGAAGCTTTCTTT. It translates to CASSLVEDPNTEAFF.

The sample holds a few counts of this clonotype. This chain joins TRBV29-1 and TRBJ2-7; 10 bases align to TRBD1. The CDR3 loop spans 14 amino acids. Germline V lookup: CDR1 SQVTM, CDR2 ANQGSEA. Trimming at V came to 4 bases and at J to 3 bases, leaving 6 bases not matched to a gene. The CDR3 bases are TGCAGCGTTGCCGGGACAGGGGACCGCTACGAGCAGTACTTC. Its protein is CSVAGTGDRYEQYF.

This rearrangement joins TRBV20-1 to TRBJ2-3, with 7 bases identical to TRBD2. This CDR3 region has 17 residues. The V and J ends lost 0 bases and 6 bases, in that order; junction bases with no gene match: 15. In germline, CDR1 is DFQATT, CDR2 SNEGSKA (reference sequence). In DNA, the CDR3 is TGCAGTGCTAGAGATCTCGCGTCTAGCGGTATTTTCGATACGCAGTATTTT. Its protein product is CSARDLASSGIFDTQYF.

V usage is TRBV5-1 and J usage is TRBJ2-7; 8 bases align to TRBD2. Germline loops: CDR1 SGHRS, CDR2 YFSETQ. The V and J ends lost 1 base and 7 bases, in that order; junction bases with no gene match: 22. The CDR3 contains 19 residues. The chain's CDR3 is CASSLKASGSSLPPQEQYF. CDR3 in DNA: TGCGCCAGCAGCTTGAAAGCCAGCGGGAGTAGTCTCCCCCCTCAGGAGCAGTACTTC.

In its sample, this clonotype was seen a few times. This rearrangement joins TRBV6-1 to TRBJ2-5, with 12 bases aligning to TRBD2. Germline trimming cut 6 bases from V and 2 bases from J; bases unmatched to any gene: 10. Per the germline V gene, CDR1 is MNHNS and CDR2 is SASEGT. CDR3 length: 17 amino acids. The CDR3 loop reads CASSVTSGGPIQETQYF. CDR3 in DNA: TGTGCCAGCAGCGTAACTAGCGGGGGGCCAATTCAAGAGACCCAGTACTTC.

This clonotype was seen repeatedly, ten times or more. V and J are TRBV12-3 or TRBV12-4 and TRBJ2-5; 12 positions agree with TRBD2. There are 16 residues in the CDR3. Trimming cost V 10 bases and J 1 base; bases outside gene matches: 10. CDR3 bases: TGTGCCACTTCGGCTGAACTAGCGGGGGGCCAAGAGACCCAGTACTTC. Protein sequence: CATSAELAGGQETQYF.

The V call is TRBV20-1, the J call TRBJ1-2; D ambiguous. V was clipped by 7 bases and J by 4 bases, with 19 bases between them. CDR1 DFQATT and CDR2 SNEGSKA come from the germline V gene (reference sequence). The CDR3 extends over 14 amino acids. CDR3 region: CSVSVPKRAYGYTF. The CDR3 coding sequence is TGCAGTGTCTCTGTCCCGAAGCGAGCCTATGGCTACACCTTC.

The J gene is TRBJ2-1, the V gene TRBV6-2 or TRBV6-3, with 8 bases identical to TRBD2. The germline V gene encodes CDR1 MNHEY and CDR2 SVGEGT. The CDR3 runs 15 residues. V lost 2 bases and J lost 3; bases outside the gene matches: 3. CDR3 nucleotides: TGTGCCAGCAGTTACCTAGCGGGCATCTACAATGAGCAGTTCTTC. Amino acid sequence: CASSYLAGIYNEQFF.

A few counts support this clonotype. CDR3 coding DNA: TGCAGTGCCGACGCAGGACAGCCCTCTGGAAACACCATATATTTT. Translation: CSADAGQPSGNTIYF. The rearrangement links TRBV20-1 to TRBJ1-3, with D maybe TRBD1 (6 bases). The CDR3 sequence is 15 residues long. Germline V gene sequence: CDR1 DFQATT, CDR2 SNEGSKA (reference sequence). V lost 6 bases to trimming and J lost 0 bases, with 15 bases between them.

This chain links TRBV7-6 with TRBJ1-1; tentatively, D is TRBD1 (5 bases). CDR3 length equals 14 residues. Trimming left V 5 bases short and J 1 base short, with 11 bases between. Germline lookup yields CDR1 SGHVS and CDR2 FNYEAQ. The CDR3 DNA reads as TGTGCCAGCAGCCAAGGACAAACGAACACTGAAGCTTTCTTT. It specifies CASSQGQTNTEAFF.

This clonotype occurred once. This rearrangement joins TRBV5-1 to TRBJ2-3; 14 bases line up with TRBD2. V trimming: 4 bases; J trimming: 1 base; junction bases outside the gene matches: 8. Germline V gives CDR1 SGHRS, CDR2 YFSETQ. This CDR3 spans 18 amino acids. CDR3 sequence: CASSGLAGGLSRTDTQYF. DNA for the CDR3: TGCGCCAGCAGCGGACTAGCGGGGGGCCTCTCGCGCACAGATACGCAGTATTTT.

This clonotype was found many times. The chain uses TRBV29-1 and TRBJ2-4, with 7 nucleotides matching TRBD1. The V gene end was trimmed by 4 bases and the J gene end by 8 bases; junction bases not matched to a gene: 11. The germline CDR1 and CDR2 sequences are SQVTM and ANQGSEA. The CDR3 has 14 amino acids. This CDR3 is CSVVSGQNLHIQYF. The CDR3 coding sequence is TGCAGCGTTGTTTCGGGACAGAATCTACACATTCAGTACTTC.

The V call is TRBV6-1, the J call TRBJ2-7; the match to TRBD1 covers 10 bases. From germline, CDR1 is MNHNS and CDR2 SASEGT. This CDR3 is built from 14 residues. The V gene end was trimmed by 1 base and the J gene end by 3 bases; junction bases not matched to a gene: 0. The DNA for the CDR3 is TGTGCCAGCAGTGAAGGGACAGGGGGCTACGAGCAGTACTTC. Its translation is CASSEGTGGYEQYF.

The rearrangement uses TRBV29-1 and TRBJ1-4; unclear D gene. CDR1 is SQVTM, CDR2 ANQGSEA, per germline. The ends were cut back, 1 base at V and 4 bases at J, with 7 bases in the middle. CDR3 length equals 13 residues. The CDR3 DNA sequence: TGCAGCGTTGAAGCCGGGGATAATGAAAAACTGTTTTTT. It is translated as CSVEAGDNEKLFF.

The rearrangement links TRBV9 to TRBJ1-3; D is unclear. CDR1 and CDR2 (germline): SGDLS, YYNGEE. The CDR3 has 14 amino acids. V was clipped by 0 bases and J by 4 bases, with 8 bases between them. CDR3 residues: CASSVGAVGNTIYF. DNA for the CDR3: TGTGCCAGCAGCGTAGGGGCAGTGGGAAACACCATATATTTT.

The V and J genes are TRBV20-1 and TRBJ2-1; D unresolved. Germline CDR1 reads DFQATT; CDR2 reads SNEGSKA (reference sequence). The CDR3 totals 14 residues. The V end lost 5 bases, the J end lost 0 bases, and 11 bases lay between the germline ends. This CDR3 is CSARPTSSYNEQFF. Written as DNA, the CDR3 is TGCAGTGCTCGACCAACCAGCTCCTACAATGAGCAGTTCTTC.

This clonotype was counted at least ten times. The chain couples TRBV12-3 or TRBV12-4 to TRBJ1-6; 8 bases match TRBD1. CDR3 length equals 14 residues. The J segment lost 7 bases and the V segment lost 6 bases, leaving 5 bases of the junction unmatched. The DNA of the CDR3 is TGTGCCAGCAGCCCAGGGGGCGCGAATTCACCCCTCCACTTT. This sequence encodes CASSPGGANSPLHF.

A single count supports this clonotype. The chain employs TRBV20-1 and TRBJ2-5; 8 positions agree with TRBD1. Looked up from germline, CDR1 is DFQATT and CDR2 is SNEGSKA (reference sequence). The CDR3 runs 15 residues. The junction had 8 bases not matched to a gene; V was cut back by 4 bases and J by 1 base. The chain's CDR3 is CSATRTGNFQETQYF. As DNA, the CDR3 is TGCAGTGCTACTCGGACAGGGAACTTCCAAGAGACCCAGTACTTC.

This clonotype has a count of ten or more. The chain carries TRBV20-1 and TRBJ2-3, with 12 nucleotides matching TRBD2. Germline CDR1 and CDR2: DFQATT and SNEGSKA (reference sequence). Germline trimming cut 5 bases from V and 4 bases from J; bases unmatched to any gene: 4. This CDR3 is 14 amino acids long. CDR3 in amino acids: CSARLAGVSDTQYF. DNA of the CDR3: TGCAGTGCTCGACTAGCGGGAGTTTCAGATACGCAGTATTTT.

This clonotype appeared many times. CDR3: CAISETGQGTYEQYF. The CDR3 DNA reads TGTGCCATCAGTGAGACCGGACAGGGCACCTACGAGCAGTACTTC. The chain combines TRBV10-3 with TRBJ2-7, with 8 bases fitting TRBD1. Germline trimming cut 2 bases from V and 2 bases from J; bases unmatched to any gene: 5. Germline loops: CDR1 ENHRY, CDR2 SYGVKD. The CDR3 consists of 15 residues.

In this sample, this clonotype turned up a few times. The chain links TRBV7-3 to TRBJ2-2; 9 bases match TRBD2. The junction had 5 bases not matched to a gene; V was cut back by 8 bases and J by 4 bases. CDR1 and CDR2 (germline): SGHTA, FQGTGA. The CDR3 extends over 14 amino acids. CDR3 residues: CASSTSGPTGELFF. CDR3 DNA: TGTGCCAGCTCCACTAGCGGGCCCACCGGGGAGCTGTTTTTT.

The chain links TRBV6-1 to TRBJ2-7; TRBD2 aligns across 13 bases. Losses at the gene ends were 6 bases for V and 7 bases for J; bases not matched to a gene: 6. Germline V gene sequence: CDR1 MNHNS, CDR2 SASEGT. CDR3 length equals 14 residues. The CDR3: CASSLGLAGVEQYF. CDR3 in DNA: TGTGCCAGCAGCCTCGGACTAGCGGGAGTTGAGCAGTACTTC.

The sample holds many counts of this clonotype. V is TRBV29-1 and J is TRBJ2-7; no firm D call. Per the germline V gene, CDR1 is SQVTM and CDR2 is ANQGSEA. This CDR3 contains 13 residues. Deletions cut 5 bases from V and 2 bases from J, with 13 bases between. CDR3 protein: CSVTWTGPYEQYF. CDR3 in DNA: TGCAGCGTTACCTGGACCGGCCCCTACGAGCAGTACTTC.

This clonotype appeared many times. This chain connects TRBV4-2 to TRBJ2-1, with D possibly matching TRBD2 (6 bases). From germline, CDR1 is LGHNA and CDR2 YNFKEQ. V lost 0 bases to trimming and J lost 3 bases, with 18 bases between them. This CDR3 spans 18 amino acids. CDR3 loop: CASSQDPSIAADYNEQFF. In DNA, the CDR3 is TGTGCCAGCAGCCAAGACCCCTCCATAGCGGCGGACTACAATGAGCAGTTCTTC.

This sequence joins TRBV29-1 and TRBJ2-1; TRBD2 is a possible D gene (5 bases). The CDR3 spans 14 residues. Germline V gene data show CDR1 as SQVTM and CDR2 as ANQGSEA. Trimming pared 0 bases from V and 4 bases from J, leaving 10 bases between. CDR3 coding DNA: TGCAGCGTTGAAGAGCAGCGGAGATACAATGAGCAGTTCTTC. This sequence encodes CSVEEQRRYNEQFF.

The table lists this clonotype with many counts. This sequence joins TRBV6-5 and TRBJ2-7; D is unclear. The CDR3 runs 14 residues. Germline CDR1 is MNHEY and CDR2 is SVGAGI. V was clipped by 3 bases and J by 1 base, with 10 bases between them. The CDR3 protein is CASSYSYSSYEQYF. The CDR3 DNA reads TGTGCCAGCAGTTATTCGTACAGTTCCTACGAGCAGTACTTC.

This clonotype was seen more than once but under ten times. This chain joins TRBV20-1 and TRBJ1-5, with D possibly TRBD1 on 5 matching bases. The CDR3 has 14 residues. V gave up 3 bases and J gave up 3 bases, with 12 bases separating them. The germline V gene encodes CDR1 DFQATT and CDR2 SNEGSKA (reference sequence). In DNA, the CDR3 is TGCAGTGCTAGCTCCGACAGCATCAATCAGCCCCAGCATTTT. This encodes CSASSDSINQPQHF.

In this sample, this clonotype turned up a few times. The gene calls are TRBV7-2 and TRBJ2-5; D not certain. The V gene lost 1 base and the J gene lost 1 base, with 13 bases spanning the gap. The CDR3 spans 16 residues. Germline V gives CDR1 SGHTA, CDR2 FQGNSA. CDR3 amino acids: CASSLGATWSQETQYF. Here the CDR3 DNA reads TGTGCCAGCAGCTTAGGTGCGACGTGGAGCCAAGAGACCCAGTACTTC. The variable domain in full, with the rest retrieved from reference TRBV7-2 and TRBJ2-5, is GAGVSQSPSNKVTEKGKDVELRCDPISGHTALYWYRQSLGQGLEFLIYFQGNSAPDKSGLPSDRFSAERTGGSVSTLTIQRTQQEDSAVYLCASSLGATWSQETQYFGPGTRLLVL.

This chain joins TRBV29-1 and TRBJ2-1; D could derive from TRBD1 or TRBD2 (5 bases each). Germline V CDR1 and CDR2: SQVTM, ANQGSEA. The CDR3 is made up of 16 amino acids. V was trimmed by 3 bases and J by 4 bases, leaving 19 bases between them. The CDR3 region has the DNA TGCAGCGTTGATGGGGCAGGAGGTTTTTATTACAATGAGCAGTTCTTC. Translating it yields CSVDGAGGFYYNEQFF.

The sample holds a few counts of this clonotype. The V call is TRBV20-1, the J call TRBJ2-2; tentatively, D is TRBD1 or TRBD2 (5 bases each). The CDR3 is 14 residues long. The V gene's germline CDR1 is DFQATT and CDR2 SNEGSKA (reference sequence). V dropped 0 bases and J dropped 7 bases, with 12 bases sitting between them. CDR3 sequence: CSARDRTGHGELFF. In DNA form, the CDR3 reads TGCAGTGCTAGAGACCGTACGGGGCACGGGGAGCTGTTTTTT.